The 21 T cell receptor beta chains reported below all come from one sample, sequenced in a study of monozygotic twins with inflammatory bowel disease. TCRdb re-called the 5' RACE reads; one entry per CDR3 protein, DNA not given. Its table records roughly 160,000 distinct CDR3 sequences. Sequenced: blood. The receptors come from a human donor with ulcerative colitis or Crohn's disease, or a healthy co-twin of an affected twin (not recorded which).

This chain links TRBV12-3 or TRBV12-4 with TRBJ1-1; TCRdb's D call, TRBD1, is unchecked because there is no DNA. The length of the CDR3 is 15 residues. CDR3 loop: CASSSGGGSDTEAFF.

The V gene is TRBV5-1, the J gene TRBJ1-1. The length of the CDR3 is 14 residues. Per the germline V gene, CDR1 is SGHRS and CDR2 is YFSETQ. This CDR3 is CASSLAGMNTEAFF. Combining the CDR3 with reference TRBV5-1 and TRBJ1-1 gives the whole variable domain KAGVTQTPRYLIKTRGQQVTLSCSPISGHRSVSWYQQTPGQGLQFLFEYFSETQRNKGNFPGRFSGRQFSNSRSEMNVSTLELGDSALYLCASSLAGMNTEAFFGQGTRLTVV.

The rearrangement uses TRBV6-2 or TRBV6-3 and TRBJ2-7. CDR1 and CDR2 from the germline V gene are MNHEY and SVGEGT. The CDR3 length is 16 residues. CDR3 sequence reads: CASSYSRNGNLYEQYF.

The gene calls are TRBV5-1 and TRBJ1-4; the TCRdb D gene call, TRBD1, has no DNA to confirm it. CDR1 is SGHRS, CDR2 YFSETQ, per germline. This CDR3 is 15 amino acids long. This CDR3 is CASSSTARGNEKLFF.

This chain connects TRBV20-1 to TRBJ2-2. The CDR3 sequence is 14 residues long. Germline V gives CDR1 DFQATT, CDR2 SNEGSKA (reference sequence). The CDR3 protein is CSASTLAGTGELFF.

CDR3 amino acids: CASSHGDSYEQYF. The chain links TRBV3-1 to TRBJ2-7. The CDR3 has 13 amino acids. CDR1 is LGHDT, CDR2 YNNKEL, per germline (reference sequence).

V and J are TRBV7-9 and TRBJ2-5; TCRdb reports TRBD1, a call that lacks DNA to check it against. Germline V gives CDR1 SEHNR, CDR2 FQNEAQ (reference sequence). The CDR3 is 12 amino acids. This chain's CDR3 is CASRFGGETQYF.

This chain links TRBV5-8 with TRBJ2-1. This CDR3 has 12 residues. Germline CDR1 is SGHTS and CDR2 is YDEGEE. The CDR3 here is CASSLVRYEQFF.

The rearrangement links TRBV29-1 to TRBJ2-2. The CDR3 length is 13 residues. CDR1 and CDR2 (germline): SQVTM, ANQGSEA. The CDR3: CSVDVTPNGELFF.

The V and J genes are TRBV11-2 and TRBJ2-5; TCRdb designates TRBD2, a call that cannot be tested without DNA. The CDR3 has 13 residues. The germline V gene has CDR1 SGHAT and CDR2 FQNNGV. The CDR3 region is CASSLEVAETQYF.

The CDR3 region is CASSLLGGTQPQHF. This chain uses TRBV7-2 with TRBJ1-5; absent DNA, TCRdb's TRBD1 call cannot be checked. Germline V gene sequence: CDR1 SGHTA, CDR2 FQGNSA. The CDR3 covers 14 residues. Variable domain in full (rest from reference TRBV7-2 and TRBJ1-5): GAGVSQSPSNKVTEKGKDVELRCDPISGHTALYWYRQSLGQGLEFLIYFQGNSAPDKSGLPSDRFSAERTGGSVSTLTIQRTQQEDSAVYLCASSLLGGTQPQHFGDGTRLSIL.

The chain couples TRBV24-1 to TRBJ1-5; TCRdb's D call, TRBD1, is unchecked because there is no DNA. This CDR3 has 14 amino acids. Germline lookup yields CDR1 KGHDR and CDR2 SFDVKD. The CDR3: CATINRDGNQPQHF.

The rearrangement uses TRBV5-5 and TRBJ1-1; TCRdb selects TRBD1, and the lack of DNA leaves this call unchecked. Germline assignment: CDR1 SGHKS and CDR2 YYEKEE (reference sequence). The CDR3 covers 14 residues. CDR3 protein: CASSSMTVSTEAFF.

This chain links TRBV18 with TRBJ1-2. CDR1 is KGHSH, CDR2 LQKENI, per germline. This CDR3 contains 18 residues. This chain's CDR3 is CASSPRQTFQTANYGYTF.

The CDR3 spells CASSEGGRGGEAFF. The rearrangement uses TRBV6-1 and TRBJ1-1; the TCRdb call, TRBD1, lacks DNA for checking. The germline CDR1 and CDR2 sequences are MNHNS and SASEGT. The CDR3 is 14 residues long.

CDR3 in amino acids: CASSDRGGAGELFF. The J gene is TRBJ2-2, the V gene TRBV25-1; TCRdb's assignment of TRBD1 cannot be checked, as there is no DNA. The CDR3 loop spans 14 amino acids. Looked up from germline, CDR1 is MGHDK and CDR2 is SYGVNS.

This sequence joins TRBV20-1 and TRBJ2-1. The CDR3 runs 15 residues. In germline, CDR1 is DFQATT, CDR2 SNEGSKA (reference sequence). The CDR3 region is CSARHSGTSRGEQFF.

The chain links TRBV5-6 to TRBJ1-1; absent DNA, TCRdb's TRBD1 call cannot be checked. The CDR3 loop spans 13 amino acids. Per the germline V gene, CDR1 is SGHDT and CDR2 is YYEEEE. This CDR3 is CASRSQTGAEAFF.

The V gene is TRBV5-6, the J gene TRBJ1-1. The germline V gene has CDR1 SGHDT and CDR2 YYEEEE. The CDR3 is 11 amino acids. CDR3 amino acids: CASSLEAEAFF. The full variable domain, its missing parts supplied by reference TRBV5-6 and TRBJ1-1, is DAGVTQSPTHLIKTRGQQVTLRCSPKSGHDTVSWYQQALGQGPQFIFQYYEEEERQRGNFPDRFSGHQFPNYSSELNVNALLLGDSALYLCASSLEAEAFFGQGTRLTVV.

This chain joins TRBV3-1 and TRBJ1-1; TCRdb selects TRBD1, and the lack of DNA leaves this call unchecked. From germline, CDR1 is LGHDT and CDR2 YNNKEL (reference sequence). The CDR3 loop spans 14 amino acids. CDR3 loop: CASSQGGANTEAFF.

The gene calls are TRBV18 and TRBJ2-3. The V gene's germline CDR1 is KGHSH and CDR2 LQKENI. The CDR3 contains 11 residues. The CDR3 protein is CASSPKDTQYF.